Reported below is one T cell receptor beta chain. Antigen specificity is unknown. The record originates from a study of identical twins. Using its own MiXCR run on the 5' RACE reads, TCRdb lists one record per CDR3 protein. This sample has hundreds of thousands of distinct CDR3 sequences, with 18% found just once. Trimming pared 1 base from V and 9 bases from J, leaving 16 bases between. The CDR3 is 14 amino acids. Germline assignment: CDR1 DFQATT and CDR2 SNEGSKA (reference sequence). The study, taken as a whole, reports: Diverse VJ usage suggested most zero-insertion clonotypes were not invariant T cells.

The same sample was also used in a study of T cells expressing NK-cell markers. That work states: What remained unclear was the HCMV specificity of expanded NKG2C+ T cell clones.

This chain links TRBV20-1 with TRBJ1-5; possible D gene TRBD1, 6 bases. This sequence originates from a woman younger than 30 in good health. Sequenced sample: PBMCs. The CDR3 loop reads CSARGGQGLLPQHF. Written as DNA, the CDR3 is TGCAGTGCTAGAGGGGGTCAGGGGTTACTGCCCCAGCATTTT.